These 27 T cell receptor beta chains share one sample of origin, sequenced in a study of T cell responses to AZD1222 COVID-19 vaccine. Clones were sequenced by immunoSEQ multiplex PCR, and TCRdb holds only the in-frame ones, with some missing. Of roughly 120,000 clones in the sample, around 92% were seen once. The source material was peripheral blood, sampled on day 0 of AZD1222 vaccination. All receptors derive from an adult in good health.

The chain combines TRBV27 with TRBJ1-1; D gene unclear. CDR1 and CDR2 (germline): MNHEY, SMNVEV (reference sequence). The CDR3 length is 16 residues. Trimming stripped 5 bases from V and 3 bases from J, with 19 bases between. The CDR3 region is CASSPHLINMDTEAFF. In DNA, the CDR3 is TGTGCCAGCAGTCCACACTTGATAAACATGGACACTGAAGCTTTCTTT.

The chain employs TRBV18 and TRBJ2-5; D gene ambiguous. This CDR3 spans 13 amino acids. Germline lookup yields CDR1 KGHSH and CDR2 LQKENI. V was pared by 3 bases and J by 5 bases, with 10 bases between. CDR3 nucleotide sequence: TGTGCCAGCTCACCGGGGAAGACCGAGACCCAGTACTTC. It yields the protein CASSPGKTETQYF. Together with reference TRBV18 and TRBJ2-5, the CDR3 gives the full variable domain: NAGVMQNPRHLVRRRGQEARLRCSPMKGHSHVYWYRQLPEEGLKFMVYLQKENIIDESGMPKERFSAEFPKEGPSILRIQQVVRGDSAAYFCASSPGKTETQYFGPGTRLLVL.

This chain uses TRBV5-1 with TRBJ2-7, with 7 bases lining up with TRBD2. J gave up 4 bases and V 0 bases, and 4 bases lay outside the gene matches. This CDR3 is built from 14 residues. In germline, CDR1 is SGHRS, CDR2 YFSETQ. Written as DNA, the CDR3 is TGCGCCAGCAGCTTGGTAGGTAGCGGGTACGAGCAGTACTTC. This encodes CASSLVGSGYEQYF.

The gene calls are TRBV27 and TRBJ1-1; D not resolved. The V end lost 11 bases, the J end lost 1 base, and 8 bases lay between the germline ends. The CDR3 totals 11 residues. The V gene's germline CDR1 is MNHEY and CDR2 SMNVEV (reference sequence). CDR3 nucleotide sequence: TGTGCCTCACGATGGAACACTGAAGCTTTCTTT. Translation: CASRWNTEAFF.

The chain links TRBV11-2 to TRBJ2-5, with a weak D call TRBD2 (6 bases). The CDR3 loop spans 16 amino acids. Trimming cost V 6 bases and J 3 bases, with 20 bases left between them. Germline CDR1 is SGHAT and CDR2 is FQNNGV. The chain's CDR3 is CASSSNRLGREETQYF. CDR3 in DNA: TGTGCCAGCAGTTCTAATCGACTAGGCCGGGAAGAGACCCAGTACTTC. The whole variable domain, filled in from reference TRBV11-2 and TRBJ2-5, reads EAGVAQSPRYKIIEKRQSVAFWCNPISGHATLYWYQQILGQGPKLLIQFQNNGVVDDSQLPKDRFSAERLKGVDSTLKIQPAKLEDSAVYLCASSSNRLGREETQYFGPGTRLLVL.

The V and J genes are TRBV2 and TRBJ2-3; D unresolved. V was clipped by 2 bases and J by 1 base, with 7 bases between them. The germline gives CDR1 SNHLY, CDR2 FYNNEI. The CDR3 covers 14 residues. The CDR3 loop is CASSEIRGTDTQYF. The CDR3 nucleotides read TGTGCCAGCAGTGAAATTCGAGGCACAGATACGCAGTATTTT.

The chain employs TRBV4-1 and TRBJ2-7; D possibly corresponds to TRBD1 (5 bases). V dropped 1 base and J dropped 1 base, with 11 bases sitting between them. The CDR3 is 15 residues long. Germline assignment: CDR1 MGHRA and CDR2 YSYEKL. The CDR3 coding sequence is TGCGCCAGCAGCCAAGTTGCAGGGATTTCCTACGAGCAGTACTTC. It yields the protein CASSQVAGISYEQYF.

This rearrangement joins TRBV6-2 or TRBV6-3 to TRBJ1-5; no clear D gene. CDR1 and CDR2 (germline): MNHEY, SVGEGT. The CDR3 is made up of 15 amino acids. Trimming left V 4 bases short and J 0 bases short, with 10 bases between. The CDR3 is CASSLAVYSNQPQHF. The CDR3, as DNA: TGTGCCAGCAGTTTAGCAGTTTATAGCAATCAGCCCCAGCATTTT.

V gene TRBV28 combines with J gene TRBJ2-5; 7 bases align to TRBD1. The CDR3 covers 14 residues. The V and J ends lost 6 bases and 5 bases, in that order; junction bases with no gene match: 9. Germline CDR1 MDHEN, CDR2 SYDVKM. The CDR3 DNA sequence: TGTGCCAGCAGCCTGGGAACGGACAGGGAGACCCAGTACTTC. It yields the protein CASSLGTDRETQYF.

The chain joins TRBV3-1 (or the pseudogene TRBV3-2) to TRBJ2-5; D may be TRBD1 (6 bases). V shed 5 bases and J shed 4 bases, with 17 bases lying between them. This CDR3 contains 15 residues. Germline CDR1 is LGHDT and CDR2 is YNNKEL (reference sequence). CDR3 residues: CASSRRQGPRETQYF. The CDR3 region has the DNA TGTGCCAGCAGCAGACGGCAGGGGCCCAGAGAGACCCAGTACTTC.

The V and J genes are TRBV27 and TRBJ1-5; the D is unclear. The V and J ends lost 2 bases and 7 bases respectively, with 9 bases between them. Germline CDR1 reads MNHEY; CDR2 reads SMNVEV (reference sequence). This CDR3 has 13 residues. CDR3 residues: CASSLAVRQPQHF. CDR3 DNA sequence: TGTGCCAGCAGTTTAGCAGTTAGACAGCCCCAGCATTTT.

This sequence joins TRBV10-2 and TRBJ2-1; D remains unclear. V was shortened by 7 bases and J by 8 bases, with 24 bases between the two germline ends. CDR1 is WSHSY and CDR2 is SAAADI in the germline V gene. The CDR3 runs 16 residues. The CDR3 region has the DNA TGCGCCAGCATGAGCAGTCCCTGGGGTATCAGCTATGAGCAGTTCTTC. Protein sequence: CASMSSPWGISYEQFF.

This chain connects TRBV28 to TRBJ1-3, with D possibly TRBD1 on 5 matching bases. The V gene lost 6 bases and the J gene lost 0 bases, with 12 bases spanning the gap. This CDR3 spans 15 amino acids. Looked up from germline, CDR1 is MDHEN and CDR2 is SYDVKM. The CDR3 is CASRRGGTSGNTIYF. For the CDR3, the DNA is TGTGCCAGCAGACGAGGAGGGACCTCTGGAAACACCATATATTTT.

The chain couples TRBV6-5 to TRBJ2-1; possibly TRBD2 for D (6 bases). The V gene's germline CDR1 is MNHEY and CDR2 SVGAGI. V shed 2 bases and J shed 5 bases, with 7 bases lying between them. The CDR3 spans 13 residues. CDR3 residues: CASSYPGDNEQFF. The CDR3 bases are TGTGCCAGCAGTTACCCGGGGGACAATGAGCAGTTCTTC.

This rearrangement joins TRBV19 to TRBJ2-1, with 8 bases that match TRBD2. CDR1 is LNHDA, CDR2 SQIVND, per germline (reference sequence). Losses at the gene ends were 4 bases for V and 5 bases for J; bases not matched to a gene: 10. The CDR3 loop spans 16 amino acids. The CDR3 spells CASSRVSGGNDNEQFF. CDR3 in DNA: TGTGCCAGTAGTAGAGTCTCGGGAGGGAACGACAATGAGCAGTTCTTC.

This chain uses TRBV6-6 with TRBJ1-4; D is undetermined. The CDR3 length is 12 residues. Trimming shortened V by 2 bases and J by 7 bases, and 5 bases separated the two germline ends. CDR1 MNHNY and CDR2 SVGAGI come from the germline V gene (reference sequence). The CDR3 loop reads CASSYEGEKLFF. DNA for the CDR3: TGTGCCAGCAGTTACGAGGGTGAAAAACTGTTTTTT.

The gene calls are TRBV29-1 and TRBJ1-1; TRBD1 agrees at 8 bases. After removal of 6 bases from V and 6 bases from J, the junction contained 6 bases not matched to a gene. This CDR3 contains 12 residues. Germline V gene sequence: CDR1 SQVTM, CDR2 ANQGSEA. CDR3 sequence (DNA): TGCAGCGTCACTACAGGGGGTCCTGAAGCTTTCTTT. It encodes CSVTTGGPEAFF.

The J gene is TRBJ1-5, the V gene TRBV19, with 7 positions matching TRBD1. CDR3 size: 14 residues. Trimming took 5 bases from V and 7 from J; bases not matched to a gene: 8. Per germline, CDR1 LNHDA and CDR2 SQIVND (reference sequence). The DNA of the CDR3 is TGTGCCAGTAGTGTCACGGGACAGACCCAGCCCCAGCATTTT. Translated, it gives CASSVTGQTQPQHF.

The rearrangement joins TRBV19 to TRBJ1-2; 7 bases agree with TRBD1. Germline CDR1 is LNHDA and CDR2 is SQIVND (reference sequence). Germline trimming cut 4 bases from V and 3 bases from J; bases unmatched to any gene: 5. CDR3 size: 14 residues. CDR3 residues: CASSKRDRDYGYTF. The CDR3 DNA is TGTGCCAGTAGTAAACGGGACAGAGACTATGGCTACACCTTC.

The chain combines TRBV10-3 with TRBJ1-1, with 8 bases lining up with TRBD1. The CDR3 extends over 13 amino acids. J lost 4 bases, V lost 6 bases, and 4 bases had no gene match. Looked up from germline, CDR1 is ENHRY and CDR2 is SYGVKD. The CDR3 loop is CAIRGQVGTEAFF. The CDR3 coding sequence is TGTGCCATCAGGGGACAGGTGGGCACTGAAGCTTTCTTT.

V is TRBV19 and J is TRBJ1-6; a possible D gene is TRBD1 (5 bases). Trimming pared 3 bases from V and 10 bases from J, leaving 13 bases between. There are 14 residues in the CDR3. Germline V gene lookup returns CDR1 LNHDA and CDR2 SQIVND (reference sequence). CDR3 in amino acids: CASSILRDGSPLHF. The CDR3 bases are TGTGCCAGTAGTATTCTACGGGACGGCTCACCCCTCCACTTT.

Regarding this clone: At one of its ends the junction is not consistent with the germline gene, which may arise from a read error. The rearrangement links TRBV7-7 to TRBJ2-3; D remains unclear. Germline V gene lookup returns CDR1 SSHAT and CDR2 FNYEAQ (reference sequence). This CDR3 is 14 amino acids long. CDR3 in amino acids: CASSLNPSTDTQYF. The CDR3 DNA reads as TGTGCTAGCAGCCTTAATCCCAGCACAGATACGCAGTATTTT.

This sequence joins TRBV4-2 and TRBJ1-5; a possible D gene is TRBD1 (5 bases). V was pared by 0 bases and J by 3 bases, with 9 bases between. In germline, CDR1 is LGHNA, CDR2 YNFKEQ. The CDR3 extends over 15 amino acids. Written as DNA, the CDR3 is TGTGCCAGCAGCCAAGAGCGGGGGTTCAATCAGCCCCAGCATTTT. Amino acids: CASSQERGFNQPQHF.

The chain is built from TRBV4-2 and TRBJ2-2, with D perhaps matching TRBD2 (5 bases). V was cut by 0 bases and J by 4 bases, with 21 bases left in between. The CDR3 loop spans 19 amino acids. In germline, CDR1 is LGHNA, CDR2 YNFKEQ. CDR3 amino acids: CASSQEEGQRIRATGELFF. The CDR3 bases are TGTGCCAGCAGCCAAGAGGAAGGCCAGCGGATCAGAGCCACCGGGGAGCTGTTTTTT.

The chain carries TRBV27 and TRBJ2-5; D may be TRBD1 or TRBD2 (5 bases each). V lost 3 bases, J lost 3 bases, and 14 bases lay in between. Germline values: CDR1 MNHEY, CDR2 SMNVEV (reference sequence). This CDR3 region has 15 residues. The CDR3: CASSFAPGRKETQYF. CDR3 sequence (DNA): TGTGCCAGCAGTTTTGCGCCAGGGAGAAAAGAGACCCAGTACTTC.

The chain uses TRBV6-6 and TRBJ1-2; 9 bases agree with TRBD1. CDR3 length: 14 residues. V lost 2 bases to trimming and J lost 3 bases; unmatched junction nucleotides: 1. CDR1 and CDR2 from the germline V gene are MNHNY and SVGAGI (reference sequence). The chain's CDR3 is CASSYRQGDYGYTF. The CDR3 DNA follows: TGTGCCAGCAGTTACCGACAGGGGGACTATGGCTACACCTTC.

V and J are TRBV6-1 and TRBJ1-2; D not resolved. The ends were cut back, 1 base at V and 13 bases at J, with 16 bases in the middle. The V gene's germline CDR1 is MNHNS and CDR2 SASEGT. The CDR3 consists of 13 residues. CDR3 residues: CASSEEEGIPCTF. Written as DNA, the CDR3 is TGTGCCAGCAGTGAAGAGGAAGGGATCCCTTGCACCTTC.